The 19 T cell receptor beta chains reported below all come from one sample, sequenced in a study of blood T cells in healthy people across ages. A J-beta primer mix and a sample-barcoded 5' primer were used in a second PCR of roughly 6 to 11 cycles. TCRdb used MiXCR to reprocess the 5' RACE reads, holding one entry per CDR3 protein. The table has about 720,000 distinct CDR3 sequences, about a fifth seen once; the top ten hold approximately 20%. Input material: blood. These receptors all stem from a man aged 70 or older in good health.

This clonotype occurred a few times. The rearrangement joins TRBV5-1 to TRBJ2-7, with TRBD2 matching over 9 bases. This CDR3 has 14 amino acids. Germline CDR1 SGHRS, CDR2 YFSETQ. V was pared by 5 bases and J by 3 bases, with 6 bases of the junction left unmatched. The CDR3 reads CASSRGGADYEQYF. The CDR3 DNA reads TGCGCCAGCAGTCGCGGGGGGGCCGACTACGAGCAGTACTTC.

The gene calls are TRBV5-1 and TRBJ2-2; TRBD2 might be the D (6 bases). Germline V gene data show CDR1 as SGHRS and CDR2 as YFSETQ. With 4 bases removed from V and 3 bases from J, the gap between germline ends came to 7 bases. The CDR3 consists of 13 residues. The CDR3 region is CASSPGDTGELFF. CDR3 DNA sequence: TGCGCCAGCAGCCCGGGAGACACCGGGGAGCTGTTTTTT.

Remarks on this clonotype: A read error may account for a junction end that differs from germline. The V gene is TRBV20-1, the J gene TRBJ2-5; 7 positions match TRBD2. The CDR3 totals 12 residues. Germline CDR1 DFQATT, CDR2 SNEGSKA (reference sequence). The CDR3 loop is CSARVSGETQHF. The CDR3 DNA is TGCAGTGCTAGAGTCAGCGGGGAGACCCAGCACTTC.

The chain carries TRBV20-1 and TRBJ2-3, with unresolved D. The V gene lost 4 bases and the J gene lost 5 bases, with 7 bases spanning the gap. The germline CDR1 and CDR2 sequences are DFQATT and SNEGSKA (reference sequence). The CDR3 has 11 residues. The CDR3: CSATDLDTQYF. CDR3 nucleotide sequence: TGCAGTGCTACGGATTTAGATACGCAGTATTTT.

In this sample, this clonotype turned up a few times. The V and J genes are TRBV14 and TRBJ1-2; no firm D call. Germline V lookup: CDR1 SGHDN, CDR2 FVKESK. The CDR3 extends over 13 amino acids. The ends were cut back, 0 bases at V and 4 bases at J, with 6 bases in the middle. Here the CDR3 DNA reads TGTGCCAGCAGCCAAGATGATGGCTATGGCTACACCTTC. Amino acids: CASSQDDGYGYTF.

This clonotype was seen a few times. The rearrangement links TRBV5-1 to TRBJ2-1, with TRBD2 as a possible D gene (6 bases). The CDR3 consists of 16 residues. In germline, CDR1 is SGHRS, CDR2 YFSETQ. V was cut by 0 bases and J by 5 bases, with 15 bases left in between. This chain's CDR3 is CASSLARDLADNEQFF. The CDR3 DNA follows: TGCGCCAGCAGCTTGGCCCGGGACTTAGCGGACAATGAGCAGTTCTTC.

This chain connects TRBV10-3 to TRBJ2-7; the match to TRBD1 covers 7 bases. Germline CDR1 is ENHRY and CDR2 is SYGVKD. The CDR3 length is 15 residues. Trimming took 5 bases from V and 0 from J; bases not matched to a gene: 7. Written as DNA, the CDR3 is TGTGCCATCAGTCTTACAGGGGTAAGCTCCTACGAGCAGTACTTC. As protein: CAISLTGVSSYEQYF.

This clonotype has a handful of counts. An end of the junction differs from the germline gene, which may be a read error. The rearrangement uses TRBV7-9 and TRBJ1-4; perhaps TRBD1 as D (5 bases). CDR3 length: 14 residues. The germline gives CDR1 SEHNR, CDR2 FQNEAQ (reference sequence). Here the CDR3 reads CASSPMGGFEKPFF. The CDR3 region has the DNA TGTGCCAGCAGCCCTATGGGGGGTTTTGAAAAACCGTTTTTT.

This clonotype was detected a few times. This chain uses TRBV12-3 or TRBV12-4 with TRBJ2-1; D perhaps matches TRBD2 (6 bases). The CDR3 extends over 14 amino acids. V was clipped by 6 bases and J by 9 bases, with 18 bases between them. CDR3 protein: CASSPGLQKGEQFF. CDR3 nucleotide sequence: TGTGCCAGCAGCCCGGGACTTCAAAAGGGTGAGCAGTTCTTC.

This chain's CDR3 is CASSLPPTEQYF. CDR3 coding DNA: TGTGCCAGCAGTTTACCCCCGACCGAGCAGTACTTC. J is TRBJ2-5 and V is TRBV12-3 or TRBV12-4; D call uncertain. The end of the DNA is better explained by TRBJ2-7, so the J call may be wrong. The CDR3 extends over 12 amino acids.

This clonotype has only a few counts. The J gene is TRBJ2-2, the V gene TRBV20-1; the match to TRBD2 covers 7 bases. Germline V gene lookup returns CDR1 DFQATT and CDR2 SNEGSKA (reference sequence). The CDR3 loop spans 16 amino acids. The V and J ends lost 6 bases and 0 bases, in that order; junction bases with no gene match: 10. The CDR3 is CSASPTSTPNTGELFF. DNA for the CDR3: TGCAGTGCGTCTCCGACTAGCACCCCGAACACCGGGGAGCTGTTTTTT.

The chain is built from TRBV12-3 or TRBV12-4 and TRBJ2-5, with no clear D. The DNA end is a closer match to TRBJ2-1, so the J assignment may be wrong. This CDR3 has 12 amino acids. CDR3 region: CASSLNEYEQFF. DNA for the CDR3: TGTGCCAGCAGTTTAAACGAATATGAGCAGTTCTTC.

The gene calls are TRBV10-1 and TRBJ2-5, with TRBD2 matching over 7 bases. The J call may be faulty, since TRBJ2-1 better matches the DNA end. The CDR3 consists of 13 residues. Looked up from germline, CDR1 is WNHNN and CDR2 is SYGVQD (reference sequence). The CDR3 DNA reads TGCGCCAGCAGTGCCAGCGGGGTAAATGAGCAGTTCTTC. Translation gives CASSASGVNEQFF.

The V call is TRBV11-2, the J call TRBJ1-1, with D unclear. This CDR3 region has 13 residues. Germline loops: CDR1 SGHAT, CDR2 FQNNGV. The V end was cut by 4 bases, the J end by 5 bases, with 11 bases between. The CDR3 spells CASSSELGTEAFF. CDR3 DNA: TGTGCCAGCAGCTCTGAGCTTGGGACTGAAGCTTTCTTT.

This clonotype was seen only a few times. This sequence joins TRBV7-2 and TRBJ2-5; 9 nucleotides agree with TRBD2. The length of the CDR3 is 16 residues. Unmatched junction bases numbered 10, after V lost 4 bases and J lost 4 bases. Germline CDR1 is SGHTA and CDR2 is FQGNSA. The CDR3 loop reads CASSSPLDSGRETQYF. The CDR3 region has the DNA TGTGCCAGCAGCTCCCCGCTGGATAGCGGGAGAGAGACCCAGTACTTC.

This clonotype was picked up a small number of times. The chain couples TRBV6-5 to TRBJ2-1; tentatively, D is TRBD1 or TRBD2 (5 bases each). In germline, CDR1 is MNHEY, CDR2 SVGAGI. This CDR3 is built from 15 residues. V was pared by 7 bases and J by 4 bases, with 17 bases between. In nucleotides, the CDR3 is TGTGCCAGCACAGCCGGGACCGCCGTTTACAATGAGCAGTTCTTC. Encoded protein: CASTAGTAVYNEQFF.

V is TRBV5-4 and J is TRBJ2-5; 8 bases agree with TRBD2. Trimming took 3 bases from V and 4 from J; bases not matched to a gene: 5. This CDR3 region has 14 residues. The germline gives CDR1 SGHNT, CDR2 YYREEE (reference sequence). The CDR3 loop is CASSSNLAGETQYF. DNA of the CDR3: TGTGCCAGCAGCTCTAACCTAGCGGGAGAGACCCAGTACTTC.

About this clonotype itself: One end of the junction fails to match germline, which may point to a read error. The chain's CDR3 is CASSYRGLDLLELFF. The DNA of the CDR3 is TGTGCCAGCAGTTACCGGGGACTGGACCTACTTGAACTGTTCTTC. The chain uses TRBV6-5 and TRBJ2-5; maybe TRBD2 (6 bases). Germline loops: CDR1 MNHEY, CDR2 SVGAGI. The CDR3 has 15 residues.

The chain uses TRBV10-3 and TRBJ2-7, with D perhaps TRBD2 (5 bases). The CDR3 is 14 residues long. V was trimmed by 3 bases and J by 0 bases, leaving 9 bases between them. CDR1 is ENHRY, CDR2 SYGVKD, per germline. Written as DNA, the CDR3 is TGTGCCATCAGTGATGGAGGCCACTCCTACGAGCAGTACTTC. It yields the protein CAISDGGHSYEQYF.